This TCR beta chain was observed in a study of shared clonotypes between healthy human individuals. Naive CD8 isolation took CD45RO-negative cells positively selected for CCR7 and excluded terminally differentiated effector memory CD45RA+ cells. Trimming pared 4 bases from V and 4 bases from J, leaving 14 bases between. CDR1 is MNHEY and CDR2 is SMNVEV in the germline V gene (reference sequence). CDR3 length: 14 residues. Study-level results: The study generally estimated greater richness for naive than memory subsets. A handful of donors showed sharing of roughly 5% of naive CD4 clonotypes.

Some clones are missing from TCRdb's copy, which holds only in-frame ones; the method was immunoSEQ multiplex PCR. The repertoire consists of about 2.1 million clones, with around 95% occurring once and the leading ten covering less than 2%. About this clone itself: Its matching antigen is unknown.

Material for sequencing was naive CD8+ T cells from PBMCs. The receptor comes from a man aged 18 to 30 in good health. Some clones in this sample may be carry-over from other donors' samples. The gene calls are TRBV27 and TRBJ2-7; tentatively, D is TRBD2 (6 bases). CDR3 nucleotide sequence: TGTGCCAGCAGTTGGAGCTCGGAGGGTTACGAGCAGTACTTC. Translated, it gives CASSWSSEGYEQYF.